This T cell receptor beta chain appears in the sequencing data of a study of tumor-infiltrating lymphocytes in primary liver carcinoma. At the level of the study: The patients comprised men and women between the ages of 30 and 69 years.

Study-wide results and caveats: Tumors had a top-250-clone fraction that was significantly higher than blood (p = 0.039).

The source of the blood RNA was unsorted whole blood, and germline DNA was extracted as well. As regards this clonotype: The antigen remains unidentified. Since a much larger clone is just one base distant, this may be a read error. Because it lacks the conserved phenylalanine or tryptophan at the end, this CDR3 is likely a read error.

TCR beta cDNA came from around 0.5 ug total RNA, primed with a constant-region primer. Three rounds of nested multiplex PCR with slightly modified ARM-PCR produced TCR beta libraries. One entry per CDR3 protein, called by TCRdb with MiXCR from the multiplex PCR reads. The table lists approximately 330,000 distinct CDR3 sequences, around three fifths of them singletons. Source material: peripheral blood. The TCR comes from a middle-aged man with primary liver carcinoma and hepatitis B virus infection.

This chain's CDR3 is CAIKGQGAYYGYTI. Written as DNA, the CDR3 is TGTGCCATCAAGGGACAGGGGGCTTACTATGGCTACACCATC. The rearrangement links TRBV10-3 to TRBJ1-2; 12 bases are a match to TRBD1. V lost 7 bases and J lost 3; bases outside the gene matches: 3. This CDR3 region has 14 residues. Germline CDR1 ENHRY, CDR2 SYGVKD.